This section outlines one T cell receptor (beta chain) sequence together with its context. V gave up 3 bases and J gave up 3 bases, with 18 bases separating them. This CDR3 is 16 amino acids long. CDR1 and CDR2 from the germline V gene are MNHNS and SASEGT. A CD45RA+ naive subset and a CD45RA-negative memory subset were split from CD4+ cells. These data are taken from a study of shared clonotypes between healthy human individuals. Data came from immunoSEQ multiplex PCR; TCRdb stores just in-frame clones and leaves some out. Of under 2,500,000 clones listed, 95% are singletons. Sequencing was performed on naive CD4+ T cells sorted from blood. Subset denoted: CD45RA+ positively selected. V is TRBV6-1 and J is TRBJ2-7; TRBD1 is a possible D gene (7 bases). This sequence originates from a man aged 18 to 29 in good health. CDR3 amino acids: CASSDFSVQGGYEQYF. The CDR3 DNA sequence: TGTGCCAGCAGTGATTTTTCTGTTCAGGGGGGCTACGAGCAGTACTTC.